This T cell receptor beta chain was profiled in a study of blood T cell repertoires in COVID-19. V lost 6 bases to trimming and J lost 9 bases; unmatched junction nucleotides: 12. CDR3 length: 14 amino acids. Germline loops: CDR1 SQVTM, CDR2 ANQGSEA. Living in roughly 23 US areas, the participants were between roughly 18 and 90 years of age. The recovered donors of Cohort 3 showed two negative PCRs, clearance, or symptom resolution. Per the original methods: Nucleated cell counts were estimated from reference gene primer amplification. Assay: immunoSEQ multiplex PCR; the TCRdb copy retains only in-frame clones and omits some. That table is the source of V, J and clone size, and D and trimming were worked out from the DNA. This table holds 310,000 or so clones, approximately 90% found once.

The chain is built from TRBV29-1 and TRBJ2-1; 9 bases are a match to TRBD2. The origin of this receptor is a middle-aged woman who had recovered from COVID-19. The sequencing sample was made of PBMCs or T cells enriched from blood (not recorded which). The CDR3 coding sequence is TGCAGCGTCACGCCTAGCGGGGCCGGGGTTGAGCAGTTCTTC. This gives the protein CSVTPSGAGVEQFF.